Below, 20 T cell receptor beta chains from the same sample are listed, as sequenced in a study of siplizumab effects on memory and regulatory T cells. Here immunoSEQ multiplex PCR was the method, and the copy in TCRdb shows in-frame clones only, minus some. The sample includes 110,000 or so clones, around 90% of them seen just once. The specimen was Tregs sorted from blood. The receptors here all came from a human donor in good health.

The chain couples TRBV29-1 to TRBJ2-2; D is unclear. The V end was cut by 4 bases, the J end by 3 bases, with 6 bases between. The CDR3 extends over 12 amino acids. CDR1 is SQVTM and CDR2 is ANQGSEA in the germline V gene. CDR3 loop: CSVGPYTGELFF. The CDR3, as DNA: TGCAGCGTTGGGCCGTACACCGGGGAGCTGTTTTTT.

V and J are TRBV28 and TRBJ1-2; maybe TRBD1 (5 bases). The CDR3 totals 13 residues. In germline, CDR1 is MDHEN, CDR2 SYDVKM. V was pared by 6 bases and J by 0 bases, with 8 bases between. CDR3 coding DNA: TGTGCCAGCAGAATGACAGCTAACTATGGCTACACCTTC. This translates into CASRMTANYGYTF.

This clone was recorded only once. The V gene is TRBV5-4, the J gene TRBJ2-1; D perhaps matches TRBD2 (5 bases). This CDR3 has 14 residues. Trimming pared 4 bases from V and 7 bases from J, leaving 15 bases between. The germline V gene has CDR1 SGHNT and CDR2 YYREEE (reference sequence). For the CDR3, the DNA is TGTGCCAGCAGCGGTGGACTGAATTTTAATGAGCAGTTCTTC. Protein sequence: CASSGGLNFNEQFF.

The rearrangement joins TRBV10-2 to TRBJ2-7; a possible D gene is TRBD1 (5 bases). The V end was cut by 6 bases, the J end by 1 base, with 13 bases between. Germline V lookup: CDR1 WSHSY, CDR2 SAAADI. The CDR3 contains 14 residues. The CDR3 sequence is CASSRGAGSYEQYF. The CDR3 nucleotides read TGCGCCAGCAGCCGTGGCGCAGGGTCCTACGAGCAGTACTTC.

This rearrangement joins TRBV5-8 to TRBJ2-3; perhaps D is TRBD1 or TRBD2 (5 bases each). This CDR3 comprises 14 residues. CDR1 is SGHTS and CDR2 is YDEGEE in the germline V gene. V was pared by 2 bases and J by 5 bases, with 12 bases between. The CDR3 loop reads CASSFEGMRDTQYF. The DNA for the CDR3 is TGTGCCAGCAGCTTTGAGGGGATGAGAGATACGCAGTATTTT. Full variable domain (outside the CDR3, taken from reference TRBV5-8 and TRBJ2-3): EAGVTQSPTHLIKTRGQQATLRCSPISGHTSVYWYQQALGLGLQFLLWYDEGEERNRGNFPPRFSGRQFPNYSSELNVNALELEDSALYLCASSFEGMRDTQYFGPGTRLTVL.

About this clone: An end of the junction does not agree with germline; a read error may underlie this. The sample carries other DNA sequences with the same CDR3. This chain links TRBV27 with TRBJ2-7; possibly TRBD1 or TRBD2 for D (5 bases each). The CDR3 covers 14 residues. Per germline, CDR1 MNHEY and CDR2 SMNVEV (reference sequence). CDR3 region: CASSLGDPLYEQYF. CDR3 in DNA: TGTGCCAGTAGTTTAGGGGACCCCCTCTACGAGCAGTACTTC.

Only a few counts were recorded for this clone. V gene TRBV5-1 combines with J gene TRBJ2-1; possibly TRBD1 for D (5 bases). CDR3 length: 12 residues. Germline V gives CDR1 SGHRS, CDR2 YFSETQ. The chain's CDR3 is CATSRGDNEQFF. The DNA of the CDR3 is TGCGCAACTTCAAGGGGTGACAATGAGCAGTTCTTC.

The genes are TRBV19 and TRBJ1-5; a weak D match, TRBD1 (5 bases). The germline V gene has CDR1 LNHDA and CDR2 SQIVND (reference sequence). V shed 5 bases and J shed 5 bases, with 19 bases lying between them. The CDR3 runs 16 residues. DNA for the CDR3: TGTGCCAGTAGTCCCATTCGGGGCAGTCTTTATCAGCCCCAGCATTTT. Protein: CASSPIRGSLYQPQHF. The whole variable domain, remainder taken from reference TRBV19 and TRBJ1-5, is DGGITQSPKYLFRKEGQNVTLSCEQNLNHDAMYWYRQDPGQGLRLIYYSQIVNDFQKGDIAEGYSVSREKKESFPLTVTSAQKNPTAFYLCASSPIRGSLYQPQHFGDGTRLSIL.

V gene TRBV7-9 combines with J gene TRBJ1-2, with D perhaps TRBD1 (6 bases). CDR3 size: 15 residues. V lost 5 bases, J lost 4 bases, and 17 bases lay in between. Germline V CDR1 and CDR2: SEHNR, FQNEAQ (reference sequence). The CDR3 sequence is CASSLYNGGRYGYTF. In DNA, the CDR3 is TGTGCCAGCAGCCTATACAACGGGGGCCGCTATGGCTACACCTTC.

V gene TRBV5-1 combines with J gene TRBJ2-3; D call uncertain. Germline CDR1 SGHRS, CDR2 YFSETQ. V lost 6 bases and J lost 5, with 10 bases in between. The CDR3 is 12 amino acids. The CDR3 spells CASKTVGDTQYF. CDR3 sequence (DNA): TGCGCCAGCAAAACCGTGGGAGATACGCAGTATTTT. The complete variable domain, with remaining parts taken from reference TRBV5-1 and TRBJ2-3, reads KAGVTQTPRYLIKTRGQQVTLSCSPISGHRSVSWYQQTPGQGLQFLFEYFSETQRNKGNFPGRFSGRQFSNSRSEMNVSTLELGDSALYLCASKTVGDTQYFGPGTRLTVL.

The CDR3 DNA sequence: TGTGCCTGGTCCCAGCGGGGGCAAACCGGGGAGCTGTTTTTT. Amino acids: CAWSQRGQTGELFF. The V call is TRBV30, the J call TRBJ2-2, with 8 bases identical to TRBD2. This CDR3 comprises 14 residues. CDR1 GTSNPN and CDR2 SVGIG come from the germline V gene (reference sequence). V lost 5 bases to trimming and J lost 5 bases; unmatched junction nucleotides: 7.

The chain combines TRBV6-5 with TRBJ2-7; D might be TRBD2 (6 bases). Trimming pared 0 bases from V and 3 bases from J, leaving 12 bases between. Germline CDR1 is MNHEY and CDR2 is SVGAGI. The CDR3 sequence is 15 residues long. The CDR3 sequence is CASSYSSGVGYEQYF. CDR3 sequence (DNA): TGTGCCAGCAGTTACTCGTCGGGAGTAGGCTACGAGCAGTACTTC.

The CDR3 loop reads CASTQKNRIRDSFSYNEQFF. As DNA, the CDR3 is TGTGCCAGCACCCAAAAAAATCGAATCCGGGACTCCTTCTCCTACAATGAGCAGTTCTTC. The V gene is TRBV9, the J gene TRBJ2-1; perhaps TRBD2 as D (6 bases). V was shortened by 6 bases and J by 0 bases, with 28 bases between the two germline ends. The CDR3 extends over 20 amino acids. CDR1 and CDR2 from the germline V gene are SGDLS and YYNGEE.

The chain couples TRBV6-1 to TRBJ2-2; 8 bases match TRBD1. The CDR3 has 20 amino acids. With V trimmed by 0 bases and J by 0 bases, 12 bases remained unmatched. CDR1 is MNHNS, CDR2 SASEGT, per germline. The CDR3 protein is CASSEAAGGGRSSNTGELFF. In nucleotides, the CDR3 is TGTGCCAGCAGTGAAGCGGCAGGGGGCGGGCGGAGTTCGAACACCGGGGAGCTGTTTTTT.

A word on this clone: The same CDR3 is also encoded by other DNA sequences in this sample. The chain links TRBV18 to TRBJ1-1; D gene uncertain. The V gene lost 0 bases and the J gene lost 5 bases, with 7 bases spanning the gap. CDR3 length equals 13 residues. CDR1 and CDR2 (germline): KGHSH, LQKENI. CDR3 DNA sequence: TGTGCCAGCTCACCACCCCCCGGGACTGAAGCTTTCTTT. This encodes CASSPPPGTEAFF.

CDR3 nucleotides: TGTGCCAGCCTGTTTCCGGGACAGGGGCATGGCTACACCTTC. This sequence encodes CASLFPGQGHGYTF. This chain joins TRBV19 and TRBJ1-2, with 10 nucleotides matching TRBD1. Germline V lookup: CDR1 LNHDA, CDR2 SQIVND (reference sequence). Trimming took 9 bases from V and 6 from J; bases not matched to a gene: 10. The CDR3 runs 14 residues.

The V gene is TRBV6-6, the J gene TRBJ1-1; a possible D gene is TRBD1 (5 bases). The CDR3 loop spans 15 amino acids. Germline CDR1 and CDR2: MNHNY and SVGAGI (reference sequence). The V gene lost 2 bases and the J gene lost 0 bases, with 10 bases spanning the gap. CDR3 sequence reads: CASSYRGLMNTEAFF. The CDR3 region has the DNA TGTGCCAGCAGTTACCGGGGACTCATGAACACTGAAGCTTTCTTT.

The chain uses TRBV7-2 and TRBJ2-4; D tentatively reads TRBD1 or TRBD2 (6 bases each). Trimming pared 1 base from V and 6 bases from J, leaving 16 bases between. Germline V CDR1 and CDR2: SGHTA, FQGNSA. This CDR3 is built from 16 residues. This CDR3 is CASSLVPGAPSNIQYF. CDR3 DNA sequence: TGTGCCAGCAGCTTAGTCCCGGGGGCCCCGTCAAACATTCAGTACTTC.

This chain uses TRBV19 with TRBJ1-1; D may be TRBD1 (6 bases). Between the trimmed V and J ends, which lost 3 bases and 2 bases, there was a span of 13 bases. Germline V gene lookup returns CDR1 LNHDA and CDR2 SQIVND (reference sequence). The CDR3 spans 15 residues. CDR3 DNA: TGTGCCAGTAGTATTTCGACCAGGGGAAACACTGAAGCTTTCTTT. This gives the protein CASSISTRGNTEAFF.

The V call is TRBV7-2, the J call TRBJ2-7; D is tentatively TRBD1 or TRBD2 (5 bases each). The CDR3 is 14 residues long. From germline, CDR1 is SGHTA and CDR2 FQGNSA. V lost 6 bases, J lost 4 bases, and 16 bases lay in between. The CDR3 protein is CASSPPPGAYEQYF. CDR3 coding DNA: TGTGCCAGCAGTCCACCCCCCGGGGCGTACGAGCAGTACTTC. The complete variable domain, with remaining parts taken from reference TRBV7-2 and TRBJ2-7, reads GAGVSQSPSNKVTEKGKDVELRCDPISGHTALYWYRQSLGQGLEFLIYFQGNSAPDKSGLPSDRFSAERTGGSVSTLTIQRTQQEDSAVYLCASSPPPGAYEQYFGPGTRLTVT.